This T cell receptor beta chain was identified in a study of shared clonotypes between healthy human individuals. For the study at large: Donors, aged 18 to 49, were a couple of women and three men.

Details on this clone: Additional DNA sequences in this sample encode the identical CDR3.

The CDR3 is 14 amino acids. V lost 1 base and J lost 4, with 9 bases in between. Germline CDR1 is SGHVS and CDR2 is FNYEAQ. Clones were read by immunoSEQ multiplex PCR, and TCRdb kept only the in-frame ones, dropping some. The data show 2 million to 2.5 million clones, 90% to 97% seen once. Sequencing input: naive CD4+ T cells sorted from blood. Indicated subset: CD45RA+ positively selected. This rearrangement joins TRBV7-6 to TRBJ2-3, with D possibly matching TRBD1 (6 bases). This receptor was identified in a man in his late teens or twenties in good health. In DNA form, the CDR3 reads TGTGCCAGCAGCTTAGGCAGGGGCGCAGATACGCAGTATTTT. This gives the protein CASSLGRGADTQYF.